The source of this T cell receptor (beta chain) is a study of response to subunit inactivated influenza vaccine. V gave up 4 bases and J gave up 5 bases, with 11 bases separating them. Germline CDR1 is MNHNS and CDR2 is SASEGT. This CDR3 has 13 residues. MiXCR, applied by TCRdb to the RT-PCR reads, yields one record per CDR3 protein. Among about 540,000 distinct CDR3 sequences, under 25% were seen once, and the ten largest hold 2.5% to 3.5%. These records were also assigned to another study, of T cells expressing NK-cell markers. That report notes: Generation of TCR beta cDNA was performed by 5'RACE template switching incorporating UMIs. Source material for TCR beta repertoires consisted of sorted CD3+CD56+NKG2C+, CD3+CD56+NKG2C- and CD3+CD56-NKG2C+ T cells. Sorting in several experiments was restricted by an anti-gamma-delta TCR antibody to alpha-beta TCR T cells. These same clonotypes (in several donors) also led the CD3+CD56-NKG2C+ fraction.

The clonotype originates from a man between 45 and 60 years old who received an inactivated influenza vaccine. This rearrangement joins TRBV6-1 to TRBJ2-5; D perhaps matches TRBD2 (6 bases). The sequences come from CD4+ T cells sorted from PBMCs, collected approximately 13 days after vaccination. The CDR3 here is CASSAAGRETQYF. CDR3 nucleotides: TGTGCCAGCAGTGCGGCGGGGCGGGAGACCCAGTACTTC.